The 18 T cell receptor beta chains below were found in one sample sequenced in a study of blood T cell repertoires in COVID-19. Generated by immunoSEQ multiplex PCR, the TCRdb table keeps only in-frame clones and is missing some. This table has tens of thousands of clones, 84% appearing once. The material sequenced was peripheral blood. All receptors derive from a human donor in a cohort sampled during active COVID-19.

The chain couples TRBV6-2 or TRBV6-3 to TRBJ1-2; maybe TRBD1 (5 bases). Looked up from germline, CDR1 is MNHEY and CDR2 is SVGEGT. The CDR3 contains 14 residues. Trimming took 2 bases from V and 4 from J, leaving 11 bases between them. The CDR3 here is CASSYGRTSYGYTF. Written as DNA, the CDR3 is TGTGCCAGCAGTTACGGCCGGACATCCTATGGCTACACCTTC.

V is TRBV7-2 and J is TRBJ2-3; TRBD2 aligns across 13 bases. V was pared by 3 bases and J by 2 bases, with 5 bases of the junction left unmatched. Germline loops: CDR1 SGHTA, CDR2 FQGNSA. CDR3 length equals 17 residues. CDR3 DNA sequence: TGTGCCAGCAGCTTGAGACTAGCGGGGGGATCCACAGATACGCAGTATTTT. It yields the protein CASSLRLAGGSTDTQYF.

The chain employs TRBV7-2 and TRBJ2-3; 7 nucleotides match TRBD1. This CDR3 is built from 12 residues. V dropped 5 bases and J dropped 4; count of bases not matched to a gene: 0. Germline V gene lookup returns CDR1 SGHTA and CDR2 FQGNSA. CDR3 protein: CASSQGADTQYF. Here the CDR3 DNA reads TGTGCCAGCAGCCAGGGGGCAGATACGCAGTATTTT.

In this sample, this clone turned up once. The genes are TRBV5-1 and TRBJ2-3; 10 bases fit TRBD2. The CDR3 consists of 16 residues. Trimming took 4 bases from V and 1 from J; bases not matched to a gene: 6. Germline CDR1 reads SGHRS; CDR2 reads YFSETQ. CDR3 sequence reads: CASSLSGGPGTDTQYF. The CDR3 DNA reads as TGCGCCAGCAGCCTTAGCGGGGGGCCAGGCACAGATACGCAGTATTTT.

The rearrangement uses TRBV2 and TRBJ2-6; TRBD1 might be the D (6 bases). CDR3 length: 17 residues. Between the trimmed V and J ends, which lost 6 bases and 1 base, there was a span of 16 bases. The germline CDR1 and CDR2 sequences are SNHLY and FYNNEI. As DNA, the CDR3 is TGTGCCAGCAGCACAGGGAAAGCCGATTCTGGGGCCAACGTCCTGACTTTC. Translated, it gives CASSTGKADSGANVLTF.

This sequence joins TRBV30 and TRBJ1-1, with D maybe TRBD1 (5 bases). The CDR3 contains 11 residues. V was pared by 7 bases and J by 7 bases, with 13 bases between. Germline V lookup: CDR1 GTSNPN, CDR2 SVGIG (reference sequence). CDR3 residues: CASFQGGEAFF. DNA of the CDR3: TGTGCCTCATTCCAGGGAGGTGAAGCTTTCTTT.

The CDR3 region is CASSFRVGHRNEQFF. The DNA of the CDR3 is TGTGCCAGCAGTTTCCGGGTTGGCCACCGGAATGAGCAGTTCTTC. The chain carries TRBV28 and TRBJ2-1, with D unclear. The V end was cut by 3 bases, the J end by 7 bases, with 16 bases between. CDR1 and CDR2 (germline): MDHEN, SYDVKM. The CDR3 is made up of 15 amino acids.

The chain combines TRBV28 with TRBJ2-1; 12 positions agree with TRBD2. Germline CDR1 reads MDHEN; CDR2 reads SYDVKM. V dropped 4 bases and J dropped 5; count of bases not matched to a gene: 0. CDR3 length: 14 amino acids. Here the CDR3 DNA reads TGTGCCAGCAGTTGGACTAGCGGGAACAATGAGCAGTTCTTC. As protein: CASSWTSGNNEQFF.

The CDR3 DNA is TGTGCCACCAGCGCGACAGGGGGTCTCACCGGGGAGCTGTTTTTT. Residues: CATSATGGLTGELFF. The V call is TRBV24-1, the J call TRBJ2-2; TRBD1 agrees at 9 bases. J gave up 4 bases and V 7 bases, and 6 bases lay outside the gene matches. CDR3 length: 15 amino acids. Germline V gene sequence: CDR1 KGHDR, CDR2 SFDVKD.

This clone has just a few counts. V and J are TRBV30 and TRBJ1-1; 8 positions agree with TRBD1. The V gene's germline CDR1 is GTSNPN and CDR2 SVGIG (reference sequence). V lost 4 bases, J lost 2 bases, and 3 bases stayed unmatched. The CDR3 has 13 residues. CDR3 loop: CAWTGTGNTEAFF. CDR3 coding DNA: TGTGCCTGGACAGGGACAGGAAACACTGAAGCTTTCTTT.

This clone was observed a single time. V gene TRBV7-6 combines with J gene TRBJ2-5, with 7 bases that match TRBD1. After removal of 4 bases from V and 3 bases from J, the junction contained 8 bases not matched to a gene. This CDR3 region has 15 residues. Germline V gives CDR1 SGHVS, CDR2 FNYEAQ. The CDR3 coding sequence is TGTGCCAGCAGCTCGGGACAGACCCACAAAGAGACCCAGTACTTC. It encodes CASSSGQTHKETQYF.

The chain has TRBV5-1 and TRBJ1-1; 7 bases agree with TRBD1. Trimming cost V 8 bases and J 1 base; bases outside gene matches: 5. There are 13 residues in the CDR3. Germline values: CDR1 SGHRS, CDR2 YFSETQ. CDR3 bases: TGCGCCAGTAAACAGGGGAAGAACACTGAAGCTTTCTTT. This translates into CASKQGKNTEAFF.

The chain combines TRBV7-9 with TRBJ2-7; a weak D match, TRBD1 (6 bases). The CDR3 extends over 14 amino acids. Deletions cut 6 bases from V and 2 bases from J, with 14 bases between. Germline lookup yields CDR1 SEHNR and CDR2 FQNEAQ (reference sequence). The CDR3 bases are TGTGCCAGCAGGCCTACAGGGCCCACCTACGAGCAGTACTTC. Encoded protein: CASRPTGPTYEQYF.

The rearrangement joins TRBV10-3 to TRBJ1-1, with 11 bases identical to TRBD1. The length of the CDR3 is 17 residues. J gave up 1 base and V 2 bases, and 6 bases lay outside the gene matches. CDR1 is ENHRY, CDR2 SYGVKD, per germline. The CDR3 protein is CAISEGDRGKGNTEAFF. CDR3 DNA: TGTGCCATCAGTGAGGGGGACAGGGGGAAAGGGAACACTGAAGCTTTCTTT.

The V gene is TRBV9, the J gene TRBJ2-7; D is perhaps TRBD1 (5 bases). The CDR3 has 15 amino acids. CDR1 SGDLS and CDR2 YYNGEE come from the germline V gene. The germline V and J ends were trimmed by 1 base and 2 bases, with 13 bases remaining between them. The chain's CDR3 is CASSVQAGPTYEQYF. The CDR3 DNA follows: TGTGCCAGCAGCGTACAGGCAGGGCCCACCTACGAGCAGTACTTC.

V and J are TRBV6-1 and TRBJ1-5; 12 positions agree with TRBD1. The CDR3 is made up of 16 amino acids. Trimming cost V 2 bases and J 6 bases; bases outside gene matches: 5. Germline V gene data show CDR1 as MNHNS and CDR2 as SASEGT. CDR3 sequence (DNA): TGTGCCAGCAGTGAAAGCGGGACAGGGGGCCGTCAGCCCCAGCATTTT. It specifies CASSESGTGGRQPQHF.

This clone was observed a handful of times. V usage is TRBV12-1 and J usage is TRBJ1-2. TRBV12-1 is termed a pseudogene. The CDR3 loop spans 9 amino acids. The DNA for the CDR3 is TGTCCCGGGAACTATGGCTACACCTTC. Protein product: CPGNYGYTF.

The rearrangement uses TRBV24-1 and TRBJ2-5; TRBD1 agrees at 8 bases. J was trimmed by 3 bases and V by 5 bases; bases with no gene match: 10. The germline CDR1 and CDR2 sequences are KGHDR and SFDVKD. CDR3 length: 16 residues. The chain's CDR3 is CATSGAYSGGKETQYF. The CDR3, as DNA: TGTGCCACCAGTGGTGCCTACTCAGGGGGCAAAGAGACCCAGTACTTC.